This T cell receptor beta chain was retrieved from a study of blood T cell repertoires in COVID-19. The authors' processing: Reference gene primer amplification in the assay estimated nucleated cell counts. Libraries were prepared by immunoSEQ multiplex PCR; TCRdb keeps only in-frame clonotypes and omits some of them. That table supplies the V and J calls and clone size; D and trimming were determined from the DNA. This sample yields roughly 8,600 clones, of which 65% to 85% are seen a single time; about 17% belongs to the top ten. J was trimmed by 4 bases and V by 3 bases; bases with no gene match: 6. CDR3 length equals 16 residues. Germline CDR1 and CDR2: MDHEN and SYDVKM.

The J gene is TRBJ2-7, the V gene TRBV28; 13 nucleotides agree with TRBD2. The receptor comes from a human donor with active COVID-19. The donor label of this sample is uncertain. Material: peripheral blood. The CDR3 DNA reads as TGTGCCAGCAGTTTTCTTACTAGCGGGAGGGGTTACGAGCAGTACTTC. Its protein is CASSFLTSGRGYEQYF.